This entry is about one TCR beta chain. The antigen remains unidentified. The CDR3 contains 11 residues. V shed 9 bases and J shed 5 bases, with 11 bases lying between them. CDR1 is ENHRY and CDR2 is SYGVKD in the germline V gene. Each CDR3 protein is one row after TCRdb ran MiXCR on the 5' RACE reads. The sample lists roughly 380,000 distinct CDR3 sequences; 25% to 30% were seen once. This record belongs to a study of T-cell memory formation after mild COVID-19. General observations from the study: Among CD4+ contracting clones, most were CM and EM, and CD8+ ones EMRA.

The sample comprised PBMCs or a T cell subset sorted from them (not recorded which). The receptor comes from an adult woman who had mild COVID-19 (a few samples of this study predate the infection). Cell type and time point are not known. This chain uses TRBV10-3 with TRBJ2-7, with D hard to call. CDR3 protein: CAMGMANEQYF. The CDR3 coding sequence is TGTGCCATGGGGATGGCCAACGAGCAGTACTTC.